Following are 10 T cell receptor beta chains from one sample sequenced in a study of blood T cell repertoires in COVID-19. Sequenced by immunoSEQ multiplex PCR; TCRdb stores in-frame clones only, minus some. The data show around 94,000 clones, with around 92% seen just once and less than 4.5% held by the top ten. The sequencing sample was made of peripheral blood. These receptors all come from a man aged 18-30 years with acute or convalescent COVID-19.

CDR3 protein: CASSTGTGDQPQHF. DNA of the CDR3: TGTGCCAGCTCAACCGGGACAGGGGACCAGCCCCAGCATTTT. The chain combines TRBV18 with TRBJ1-5; 10 positions agree with TRBD1. This CDR3 is built from 14 residues. After removal of 5 bases from V and 7 bases from J, the junction contained 5 bases not matched to a gene. Germline V gene data show CDR1 as KGHSH and CDR2 as LQKENI. Looking up the rest from reference TRBV18 and TRBJ1-5 gives the full variable domain: NAGVMQNPRHLVRRRGQEARLRCSPMKGHSHVYWYRQLPEEGLKFMVYLQKENIIDESGMPKERFSAEFPKEGPSILRIQQVVRGDSAAYFCASSTGTGDQPQHFGDGTRLSIL.

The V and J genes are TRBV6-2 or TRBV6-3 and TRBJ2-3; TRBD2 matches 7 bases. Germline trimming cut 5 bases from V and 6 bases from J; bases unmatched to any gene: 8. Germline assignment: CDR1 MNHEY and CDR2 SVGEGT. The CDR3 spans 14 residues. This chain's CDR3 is CASSPGTIRDTQYF. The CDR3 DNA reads TGTGCCAGCAGTCCGGGGACTATCCGGGATACGCAGTATTTT.

The CDR3 coding sequence is TGTGCCAGCAGCCCTATGGGGTGGGGGCGTGGGGAGCTGTTTTTT. This translates into CASSPMGWGRGELFF. V gene TRBV7-6 combines with J gene TRBJ2-2, with D possibly matching TRBD1 (6 bases). Germline V gene data show CDR1 as SGHVS and CDR2 as FNYEAQ. V gave up 5 bases and J gave up 8 bases, with 18 bases separating them. This CDR3 is built from 15 residues.

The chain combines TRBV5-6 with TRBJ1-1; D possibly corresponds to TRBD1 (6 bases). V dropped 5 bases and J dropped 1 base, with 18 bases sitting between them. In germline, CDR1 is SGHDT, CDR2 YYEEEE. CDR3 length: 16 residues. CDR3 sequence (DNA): TGTGCCAGCAGTTACTTGGGGGGGCCCTGGAACACTGAAGCTTTCTTT. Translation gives CASSYLGGPWNTEAFF.

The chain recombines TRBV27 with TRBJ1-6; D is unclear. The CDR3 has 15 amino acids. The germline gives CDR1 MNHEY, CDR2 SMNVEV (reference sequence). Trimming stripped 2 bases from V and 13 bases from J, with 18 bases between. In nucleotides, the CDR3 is TGTGCCAGCAGTTTAAACGGCGGGGTGAATTTTCCCCTCCACTTT. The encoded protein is CASSLNGGVNFPLHF.

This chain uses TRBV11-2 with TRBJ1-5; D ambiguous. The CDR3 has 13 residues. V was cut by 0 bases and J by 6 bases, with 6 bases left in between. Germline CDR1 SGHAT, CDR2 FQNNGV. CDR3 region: CASSLEAGQPQHF. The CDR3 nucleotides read TGTGCCAGCAGCTTAGAAGCCGGTCAGCCCCAGCATTTT. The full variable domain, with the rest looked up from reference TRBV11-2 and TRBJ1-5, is EAGVAQSPRYKIIEKRQSVAFWCNPISGHATLYWYQQILGQGPKLLIQFQNNGVVDDSQLPKDRFSAERLKGVDSTLKIQPAKLEDSAVYLCASSLEAGQPQHFGDGTRLSIL.

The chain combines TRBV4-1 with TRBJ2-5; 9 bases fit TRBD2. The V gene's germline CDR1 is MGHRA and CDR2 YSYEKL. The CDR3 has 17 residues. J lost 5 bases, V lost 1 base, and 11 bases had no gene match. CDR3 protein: CASSQGRGTSRGETQYF. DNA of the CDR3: TGCGCCAGCAGCCAAGGTCGGGGGACTAGCCGGGGGGAGACCCAGTACTTC.

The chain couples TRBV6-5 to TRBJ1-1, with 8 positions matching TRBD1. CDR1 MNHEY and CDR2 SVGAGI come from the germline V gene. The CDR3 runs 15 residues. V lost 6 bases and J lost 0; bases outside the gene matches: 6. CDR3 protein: CASSARTGMNTEAFF. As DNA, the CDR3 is TGTGCCAGCAGCGCAAGGACAGGGATGAACACTGAAGCTTTCTTT.

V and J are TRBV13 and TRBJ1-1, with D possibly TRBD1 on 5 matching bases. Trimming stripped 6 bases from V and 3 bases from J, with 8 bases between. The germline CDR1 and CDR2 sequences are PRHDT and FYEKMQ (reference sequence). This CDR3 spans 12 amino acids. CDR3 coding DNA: TGTGCCAGCAGGATCAGGGACACTGAAGCTTTCTTT. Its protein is CASRIRDTEAFF.

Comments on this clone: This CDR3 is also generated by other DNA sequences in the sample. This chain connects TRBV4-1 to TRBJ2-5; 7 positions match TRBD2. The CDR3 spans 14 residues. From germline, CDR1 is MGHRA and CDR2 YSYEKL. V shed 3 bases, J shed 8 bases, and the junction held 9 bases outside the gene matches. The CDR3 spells CASSQAGVIETQYF. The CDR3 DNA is TGCGCCAGCAGCCAGGCGGGAGTAATAGAAACCCAGTACTTC.